Listed below are T cell receptor beta chains from one sample, sequenced in a study of cytomegalovirus exposure and HLA in healthy donors. Sequenced by immunoSEQ multiplex PCR; TCRdb stores in-frame clones only, minus some. The repertoire includes more than 100,000 clones, 80% of them detected once, and more than 2% sits in the top ten. What was sequenced was PBMCs. The source of these receptors is a young man in good health and CMV-seronegative. CDR3s include the opening cysteine and the closing phenylalanine or tryptophan. A D gene is named only where the DNA matches it firmly. Expanded clones are given a class, and other clones once, few, many or no size at all.

j_gene: TRBJ1-2; v_gene: TRBV5-1; abundance: .; d_gene: TRBD1; CDR3aa: CASSFGTGEYGYTF; CDR3nt: TGCGCCAGCAGCTTCGGGACAGGGGAATATGGCTACACCTTC
j_gene: TRBJ2-6; v_gene: TRBV7-2; abundance: .; d_gene: TRBD2; CDR3aa: CASGGGLGSGANVLTF; CDR3nt: TGTGCCAGCGGCGGGGGGCTGGGGTCTGGGGCCAACGTCCTGACTTTC
j_gene: TRBJ1-1; v_gene: TRBV5-1; abundance: .; d_gene: TRBD1; CDR3aa: CASSFRQGTEAFF; CDR3nt: TGCGCCAGCAGCTTCCGACAGGGCACTGAAGCTTTCTTT
j_gene: TRBJ2-3; v_gene: TRBV7-2; abundance: .; d_gene: TRBD1; CDR3aa: CASSPDRSPSTDTQYF; CDR3nt: TGTGCCAGCAGCCCGGACAGGTCCCCGAGCACAGATACGCAGTATTTT
j_gene: TRBJ2-7; v_gene: TRBV18; abundance: once; d_gene: TRBD2; CDR3aa: CASSPTGGRGSYEQYF; CDR3nt: TGTGCCAGCTCACCGACGGGGGGGCGAGGGTCCTACGAGCAGTACTTC
j_gene: TRBJ1-6; v_gene: TRBV30; abundance: .; d_gene: .; CDR3aa: CAWSVNGVSYNSPLHF; CDR3nt: TGTGCCTGGAGTGTAAACGGAGTATCCTATAATTCACCCCTCCACTTT
j_gene: TRBJ2-5; v_gene: TRBV7-2; abundance: .; d_gene: TRBD2; CDR3aa: CASSSRGSGGAETQYF; CDR3nt: TGTGCCAGCAGCTCTCGGGGTAGCGGGGGGGCAGAGACCCAGTACTTC
j_gene: TRBJ2-3; v_gene: TRBV20-1; abundance: .; d_gene: .; CDR3aa: CSAWRGDTQYF; CDR3nt: TGCAGTGCGTGGAGGGGAGATACGCAGTATTTT
j_gene: TRBJ2-4; v_gene: TRBV30; abundance: .; d_gene: TRBD2; CDR3aa: CAWSPPSGGLENSQYF; CDR3nt: TGTGCCTGGAGTCCTCCTAGCGGGGGGCTCGAAAACAGTCAGTACTTC
j_gene: TRBJ2-5; v_gene: TRBV2; abundance: .; d_gene: TRBD2; CDR3aa: CASSERRRLAGVGTQYF; CDR3nt: TGTGCCAGCAGTGAACGTAGGAGGCTAGCGGGGGTAGGGACCCAGTACTTC
j_gene: TRBJ2-7; v_gene: TRBV5-5; abundance: .; d_gene: TRBD1; CDR3aa: CASSRDSAYEQYF; CDR3nt: TGTGCCAGCAGCCGGGACAGCGCCTACGAGCAGTACTTC
j_gene: TRBJ2-1; v_gene: TRBV11-3; abundance: .; d_gene: .; CDR3aa: CASSLSGAHEQFF; CDR3nt: TGTGCCAGCAGCTTATCAGGGGCCCATGAGCAGTTCTTC
j_gene: TRBJ2-7; v_gene: TRBV7-6; abundance: .; d_gene: TRBD1; CDR3aa: CASSPRRQGSYEQYF; CDR3nt: TGTGCCAGCAGCCCACGACGACAGGGCTCCTACGAGCAGTACTTC
j_gene: TRBJ2-1; v_gene: TRBV5-1; abundance: .; d_gene: TRBD1; CDR3aa: CASSLGTGESNEQFF; CDR3nt: TGCGCCAGCAGCTTGGGGACAGGGGAGTCTAATGAGCAGTTCTTC
j_gene: TRBJ1-5; v_gene: TRBV19; abundance: once; d_gene: .; CDR3aa: CASSPTTGISNQPQHF; CDR3nt: TGTGCCAGTAGCCCCACCACAGGGATTAGCAATCAGCCCCAGCATTTT
j_gene: TRBJ2-5; v_gene: TRBV4-3; abundance: .; d_gene: TRBD1; CDR3aa: CASSPSWTGVRNQETQYF; CDR3nt: TGCGCCAGCAGCCCCTCTTGGACAGGGGTACGGAACCAAGAGACCCAGTACTTC
j_gene: TRBJ2-5; v_gene: TRBV6-5; abundance: .; d_gene: TRBD1; CDR3aa: CATSVPNRGKETQYF; CDR3nt: TGTGCCACCTCCGTGCCTAACAGGGGAAAAGAGACCCAGTACTTC
j_gene: TRBJ2-7; v_gene: TRBV29-1; abundance: .; d_gene: TRBD1; CDR3aa: CSVEASEGQGVHEQYF; CDR3nt: TGCAGCGTTGAGGCCTCCGAGGGACAGGGGGTCCACGAGCAGTACTTC
j_gene: TRBJ2-3; v_gene: TRBV10-1; abundance: .; d_gene: TRBD1; CDR3aa: CASSRQGPTDTQYF; CDR3nt: TGCGCCAGCAGCCGACAGGGCCCCACAGATACGCAGTATTTT
j_gene: TRBJ1-2; v_gene: TRBV5-1; abundance: .; d_gene: TRBD1; CDR3aa: CASSPPMAGTGSGYTF; CDR3nt: TGCGCCAGCAGCCCTCCGATGGCCGGGACAGGGAGTGGCTACACCTTC
j_gene: TRBJ2-5; v_gene: TRBV5-1; abundance: .; d_gene: .; CDR3aa: CASSLGSIGAQYF; CDR3nt: TGCGCCAGCAGCTTGGGGTCTATAGGGGCCCAGTACTTC
j_gene: TRBJ2-7; v_gene: TRBV27; abundance: .; d_gene: TRBD2; CDR3aa: CASSLGTSGVDEQYF; CDR3nt: TGTGCCAGCAGTCTCGGGACTAGCGGGGTAGACGAGCAGTACTTC
j_gene: TRBJ1-2; v_gene: TRBV7-9; abundance: .; d_gene: TRBD1; CDR3aa: CASRPTGNYGYTF; CDR3nt: TGTGCCAGCAGACCGACAGGGAACTATGGCTACACCTTC
j_gene: TRBJ2-3; v_gene: TRBV5-1; abundance: .; d_gene: TRBD2; CDR3aa: CASSDQTSGDTQYF; CDR3nt: TGCGCCAGCAGCGACCAGACTAGCGGAGATACGCAGTATTTT
j_gene: TRBJ1-2; v_gene: TRBV27; abundance: .; d_gene: .; CDR3aa: CASSLGQNYGYTF; CDR3nt: TGTGCCAGCAGTTTAGGGCAAAACTATGGCTACACCTTC
j_gene: TRBJ2-6; v_gene: TRBV29-1; abundance: .; d_gene: TRBD1; CDR3aa: CSVGGPGQGGSGANVLTF; CDR3nt: TGCAGCGTGGGGGGGCCGGGACAGGGAGGTTCTGGGGCCAACGTCCTGACTTTC
j_gene: TRBJ2-1; v_gene: TRBV4-2; abundance: .; d_gene: TRBD1; CDR3aa: CASSQKWDRGDYNEQFF; CDR3nt: TGTGCCAGCAGCCAAAAGTGGGACAGGGGAGACTACAATGAGCAGTTCTTC
j_gene: TRBJ1-2; v_gene: TRBV27; abundance: .; d_gene: .; CDR3aa: CASGMEAARWGYTF; CDR3nt: TGTGCCAGCGGCATGGAGGCGGCTCGGTGGGGCTACACCTTC
j_gene: TRBJ1-5; v_gene: TRBV29-1; abundance: .; d_gene: .; CDR3aa: CSVLEGLNQPQHF; CDR3nt: TGCAGCGTGTTGGAGGGGCTCAATCAGCCCCAGCATTTT
j_gene: TRBJ1-5; v_gene: TRBV29-1; abundance: .; d_gene: .; CDR3aa: CSVGGPNNQPQHF; CDR3nt: TGCAGCGTCGGTGGGCCCAACAATCAGCCCCAGCATTTT
j_gene: TRBJ2-5; v_gene: TRBV6-1; abundance: .; d_gene: .; CDR3aa: CASSVYPRETQYF; CDR3nt: TGTGCCAGCAGCGTATATCCCCGGGAGACCCAGTACTTC
j_gene: TRBJ1-1; v_gene: TRBV29-1; abundance: .; d_gene: .; CDR3aa: CSVAGSLNTEAFF; CDR3nt: TGCAGCGTCGCGGGTAGTTTGAACACTGAAGCTTTCTTT
j_gene: TRBJ2-3; v_gene: TRBV15; abundance: .; d_gene: .; CDR3aa: CATSRDRVKDTQYF; CDR3nt: TGTGCCACCAGCAGAGATCGGGTCAAGGATACGCAGTATTTT
j_gene: TRBJ2-3; v_gene: TRBV30; abundance: once; d_gene: .; CDR3aa: CAWSVRGKDTQYF; CDR3nt: TGTGCCTGGAGTGTAAGGGGCAAAGATACGCAGTATTTT
j_gene: TRBJ2-1; v_gene: TRBV7-9; abundance: .; d_gene: TRBD1; CDR3aa: CASSFPVTGKVPEEQFF; CDR3nt: TGTGCCAGCAGCTTCCCCGTGACAGGGAAGGTACCGGAGGAGCAGTTCTTC
j_gene: TRBJ1-3; v_gene: TRBV2; abundance: .; d_gene: TRBD1; CDR3aa: CASSSPVPGTGVGNTIYF; CDR3nt: TGTGCCAGCAGCTCACCAGTACCCGGGACAGGGGTTGGAAACACCATATATTTT
j_gene: TRBJ2-3; v_gene: TRBV18; abundance: .; d_gene: .; CDR3aa: CASSLSRAGAQGDTQYF; CDR3nt: TGTGCCAGCTCCTTATCGCGGGCAGGGGCCCAGGGGGATACGCAGTATTTT
j_gene: TRBJ2-1; v_gene: TRBV7-2; abundance: .; d_gene: .; CDR3aa: CASSSAGQFYNEQFF; CDR3nt: TGTGCCAGCAGCTCCGCGGGACAGTTCTACAATGAGCAGTTCTTC